This is a list of T cell receptor beta chains from one sample in a study of breast tumors, draining lymph nodes, adjacent tissues. TCRdb reanalysed the multiplex PCR reads using MiXCR and keeps one entry per CDR3 protein. The sample has approximately 250,000 distinct CDR3 sequences, 30% to 35% seen once. Sequences were obtained from axillary lymph node tissue. The receptors come from a female donor with breast cancer. Some clones in this sample may be carry-over from other donors' samples. The CDR3 runs from the conserved cysteine through the conserved F or W. D genes are given only for firm matches. Rows may omit the clone size; those that give it use once, few, many or a size class.

TRBJ1-6 | many | TRBV12-5 | - | TGTGCTAGTGGTTTGGATATCCGGGGGGATTATAATTCACCCCTCCACTTT | CASGLDIRGDYNSPLHF
TRBJ2-2 | - | TRBV6-5 | TRBD1 | TGTGCCAGCAGACCCGGGACAGGGTCCGGGGAGCTGTTTTTT | CASRPGTGSGELFF
TRBJ1-3 | many | TRBV5-8 | - | TGTGCCAGCAGCCTGGGGGTCCCTGGAAACACCATATATTTT | CASSLGVPGNTIYF
TRBJ2-1 | many | TRBV7-9 | - | TGTGCCAGCAGCTTAGGTGTTGAGCAGTTCTTC | CASSLGVEQFF
TRBJ1-2 | many | TRBV6-5 | - | TGTGCCAGCAGCACGGGGGGCAGGGGCTACACCTTC | CASSTGGRGYTF
TRBJ1-6 | - | TRBV6-5 | TRBD1 | TGTGCCAGCAGTAACCGGGACAGGATTAATTCACCCCTCCACTTT | CASSNRDRINSPLHF
TRBJ2-1 | many | TRBV11-2 | - | TGTGCCAGCAGCTTAGGGCCTAGCCCCTACAATGAGCAGTTCTTC | CASSLGPSPYNEQFF
TRBJ2-1 | - | TRBV7-8 | TRBD2 | TGTGCCAGCAGCCCTCGGACTAGCGGGGGGGGGTACAATGAGCAGTTCTTC | CASSPRTSGGGYNEQFF
TRBJ2-2 | - | TRBV20-1 | TRBD2 | TGCAGTGCTAGAGCAGGTAGCGGGAGGGCCCTCCACACCGGGGAGCTGTTTTTT | CSARAGSGRALHTGELFF
TRBJ1-5 | - | TRBV20-1 | - | TGCAGTGCTAGTGACAGCGGAGCCTACGAGCATTTT | CSASDSGAYEHF
TRBJ1-5 | many | TRBV20-1 | - | TGCAGTGCTAGAGTCTACAGCAATCAGCCCCAGCATTTT | CSARVYSNQPQHF
TRBJ2-2 | many | TRBV19 | - | TGTGCCAGTAGTATGGGGAACACCGGGGAGCTGTTTTTT | CASSMGNTGELFF
TRBJ2-7 | many | TRBV10-2 | TRBD1 | TGCGCCAGCAGTGCTCCGGGACAGGGCTACGAGCAGTACTTC | CASSAPGQGYEQYF
TRBJ1-4 | - | TRBV7-9 | TRBD1 | TGTGCCAGCAGCCCGGGGACAGAGCCCAATGAAAAACTGCTTTTT | CASSPGTEPNEKLLF
TRBJ1-6 | many | TRBV7-2 | - | TGTGCCAGCAGCTTAGGGGGGGGGCCTGGTTCACCCCTCCACTTT | CASSLGGGPGSPLHF
TRBJ2-5 | few | TRBV2 | - | TGTGCCAGCAGGCCCTGGGCCAGTTCTTCAGCTGGGGAGACCCAGTACTTC | CASRPWASSSAGETQYF
TRBJ2-1 | many | TRBV20-1 | TRBD2 | TGCAGTGCCCATCACGGACTAGCGGCGTCAGAGCAGTTCTTC | CSAHHGLAASEQFF
TRBJ2-3 | - | TRBV24-1 | TRBD2 | TGTGCCACCAGTGATCCCTCAGCGGGGGGCGCAGATACGCAGTATTTT | CATSDPSAGGADTQYF
TRBJ1-4 | - | TRBV27 | - | TGTGCCAGCGGAAGAGGGGGTGGTAATGAAAAACTGTTTTTT | CASGRGGGNEKLFF
TRBJ2-2 | many | TRBV12-3/TRBV12-4 | - | TGTGCCAGCAGTTTGGGGGTCGGGGAGCTGTTTTTT | CASSLGVGELFF
TRBJ2-1 | many | TRBV15 | TRBD1 | TGTGCCACCACTCGAGGACAGGGTGTAGGGAAATATGAGCAGTTCTTC | CATTRGQGVGKYEQFF
TRBJ1-2 | many | TRBV9 | TRBD1 | TGTGCCAGCAGCGCCAGAGCCGGGACAGGGGCGAGAGACTATGGCTACACCTTC | CASSARAGTGARDYGYTF
TRBJ2-1 | few | TRBV11-3 | - | TGTGCCAGCAGCTTACAGGTGGCTTACAATGAGCAGTTCTTC | CASSLQVAYNEQFF
TRBJ2-3 | many | TRBV20-1 | - | TGCAGTGCTAGAGTCCTTGGCCCGACGGATACGCAGTATTTT | CSARVLGPTDTQYF
TRBJ2-5 | - | TRBV11-1 | - | TGTGCCAGCGGGGGAACTGGCGCGGGACAAGAGACCCAGTACTTC | CASGGTGAGQETQYF
TRBJ1-6 | few | TRBV6-5 | - | TGTGCCAGCAGACACCCCAGGGGAAGGAATTCACCCCTCCACTTT | CASRHPRGRNSPLHF
TRBJ2-7 | many | TRBV9 | TRBD2 | TGTGCCAGCAGCGTAGGTCGCGGGAGTTCTAGTGAGCAGTACTTC | CASSVGRGSSSEQYF
TRBJ2-5 | - | TRBV4-3 | - | TGCGCCAGCAGCCAAGTAGGGACCGGGGAAGAGACCCAGTACTTC | CASSQVGTGEETQYF
TRBJ1-4 | many | TRBV5-4 | TRBD1 | TGTGCCAGCAGCGCCGGGACAGGGCGAGAAAAACTGTTTTTT | CASSAGTGREKLFF
TRBJ2-7 | many | TRBV7-2 | TRBD2 | TGTGCCAGCAGCTTAGCGGGACTAGCGGTCTACGAGCAGTACTTC | CASSLAGLAVYEQYF
TRBJ2-1 | many | TRBV5-6 | TRBD2 | TGTGCCAGCAGCCCCTGGACTAGGAGGGTCAATGAGCAGTTCTTC | CASSPWTRRVNEQFF
TRBJ2-1 | many | TRBV7-9 | TRBD2 | TGTGCCAGCAGCTTTAGGGCGGGAGGGCCAGACAATGAGCAGTTCTTC | CASSFRAGGPDNEQFF
TRBJ2-4 | - | TRBV19 | TRBD1 | TGTGCCAGTAGTCCCGACAGGGATCTGAACATTCAGTACTTC | CASSPDRDLNIQYF
TRBJ2-7 | many | TRBV24-1 | TRBD1 | TGTGCCACCAGTGGAGGACAGGGATCCCCTTACGAGCAGTACTTC | CATSGGQGSPYEQYF
TRBJ1-5 | many | TRBV12-3/TRBV12-4 | - | TGTGCCAGCAGTCCGGACGGGAATCAGCCCCAGCATTTT | CASSPDGNQPQHF
TRBJ2-7 | few | TRBV28 | - | TGTGCCAGTGGTCGGTTCACCTACGAGCAGTACTTC | CASGRFTYEQYF
TRBJ2-5 | many | TRBV7-3 | - | TGTGCCAGCAGTCCCGAGCCGGGGAGCCAAGAGACCCAGTACTTC | CASSPEPGSQETQYF
TRBJ2-4 | - | TRBV7-8 | - | TGTGCCAGCAGCTCCAGGCCTTCCGGGGCGGTAGACATTCAGTACTTC | CASSSRPSGAVDIQYF
TRBJ1-2 | many | TRBV24-1 | TRBD1 | TGTGCCACCAGTTTTGGACAGGGACGTGACTATGGCTACACCTTC | CATSFGQGRDYGYTF
TRBJ2-5 | - | TRBV6-6 | - | TGTGCCAGCAGTTACACCATTGGGGGAGAGACCCAGTACTTC | CASSYTIGGETQYF
TRBJ2-1 | few | TRBV6-5 | - | TGTGCCAGCAGCCTAGGGCGATTCCGGTTCTTC | CASSLGRFRFF